These 4 T cell receptor beta chains share one sample of origin, sequenced in a study of blood T cell repertoires in COVID-19. The assay was immunoSEQ multiplex PCR, and TCRdb's table has in-frame clones only and misses some. The sample holds about 180,000 clones; more than 75% are singletons and the top ten take 1% to 1.5%. Material for sequencing was PBMCs or T cells enriched from blood (not recorded which). These receptors originate from a human donor with acute COVID-19. The donor label of this sample is uncertain.

The V and J genes are TRBV27 and TRBJ1-4, with 7 bases matching TRBD1. Germline lookup yields CDR1 MNHEY and CDR2 SMNVEV (reference sequence). V lost 2 bases and J lost 8; bases outside the gene matches: 11. There are 16 residues in the CDR3. CDR3 bases: TGTGCCAGCAGTTTAATTAGTACGAGGGGGCCAGAAAAACTGTTTTTT. Its protein is CASSLISTRGPEKLFF.

The rearrangement joins TRBV10-1 to TRBJ2-7; maybe TRBD2 (5 bases). Germline CDR1 and CDR2: WNHNN and SYGVQD (reference sequence). V was shortened by 2 bases and J by 5 bases, with 10 bases between the two germline ends. The CDR3 length is 13 residues. This CDR3 is CASSERSGNEQYF. The DNA of the CDR3 is TGCGCCAGCAGTGAGAGGTCGGGGAACGAGCAGTACTTC.

The V call is TRBV10-2, the J call TRBJ1-4; the D gene is possibly TRBD1 (6 bases). The CDR3 has 14 residues. Germline V gives CDR1 WSHSY, CDR2 SAAADI. Trimming took off 3 bases at V and 8 bases at J, with 13 bases between the two ends. CDR3 bases: TGCGCCAGCAGTGACGCAGGGGCGCGGGAAAAACTGTTTTTT. Its protein is CASSDAGAREKLFF.

The rearrangement links TRBV29-1 to TRBJ2-1; D unclear. The CDR3 runs 13 residues. Trimming cost V 5 bases and J 6 bases, with 14 bases left between them. The V gene's germline CDR1 is SQVTM and CDR2 ANQGSEA. The DNA for the CDR3 is TGCAGCGTTAAAACGCCTACCGGCAATGAGCAGTTCTTC. Translation gives CSVKTPTGNEQFF.